The 27 T cell receptor beta chains below all came from one sample that was sequenced in a study of T cells in Graves' hyperthyroidism and ophthalmopathy (dated by TCRdb to between 2018 and 2020). Library method: multiplex PCR. TCRdb shows the sequencer as Illumina HiSeq 2000. The TCR beta CDR3 regions were amplified from the RNA transcripts. The TCR CDR3 was subjected to a first round of RT-PCR using the HTBI primer set and the Qiagen OneStep RT-PCR kit. TCRdb trimmed the raw reads at Q25, called clones with MiXCR and kept productive beta chains. Rows with one shared CDR3 protein collapse into an entry with the most common genes and DNA. The sample table holds about 340,000 distinct CDR3 sequences, of which about 18% were seen once. The ten largest clones add up to around 50% of the sample. The sequencing input was blood. Every receptor here comes from a woman aged 45 to 65 with Graves' hyperthyroidism.

The chain combines TRBV5-7 with TRBJ2-7; D remains unclear. TRBV5-7 is an open reading frame, and its role is uncertain. CDR3 length: 16 amino acids. V was shortened by 0 bases and J by 0 bases, with 13 bases between the two germline ends. The CDR3 sequence is CASSLGAPAVSYEQYF. CDR3 nucleotides: TGTGCCAGCAGCTTGGGAGCCCCTGCAGTCTCCTACGAGCAGTACTTC.

This chain uses TRBV30 with TRBJ2-5, with D possibly being TRBD1 (5 bases). This CDR3 region has 13 residues. Trimming shortened V by 4 bases and J by 1 base, and 10 bases separated the two germline ends. The germline gives CDR1 GTSNPN, CDR2 SVGIG (reference sequence). DNA for the CDR3: TGTGCCTGGACTCGGACACCCCAAGAGACCCAGTACTTC. Its protein product is CAWTRTPQETQYF.

The chain links TRBV27 to TRBJ2-3; 11 nucleotides agree with TRBD2. Germline trimming cut 5 bases from V and 1 base from J; bases unmatched to any gene: 5. CDR3 size: 16 residues. Germline assignment: CDR1 MNHEY and CDR2 SMNVEV (reference sequence). As DNA, the CDR3 is TGTGCCAGCAGTCGACTAGCGGGGTACCGCACAGATACGCAGTATTTT. Its translation is CASSRLAGYRTDTQYF.

This clonotype was recorded at least ten times. V and J are TRBV5-1 and TRBJ2-1; the match to TRBD1 covers 7 bases. The ends lost 1 base at V and 5 bases at J; junction bases unmatched: 6. Germline assignment: CDR1 SGHRS and CDR2 YFSETQ. The CDR3 is 15 amino acids. This CDR3 reads CASSLTGVNNNEQFF. In DNA form, the CDR3 reads TGCGCCAGCAGCTTGACAGGGGTAAATAACAATGAGCAGTTCTTC. Drawing the rest from reference TRBV5-1 and TRBJ2-1, the complete variable domain is KAGVTQTPRYLIKTRGQQVTLSCSPISGHRSVSWYQQTPGQGLQFLFEYFSETQRNKGNFPGRFSGRQFSNSRSEMNVSTLELGDSALYLCASSLTGVNNNEQFFGPGTRLTVL.

This clonotype appeared many times. The CDR3 coding sequence is TGCAGTGAAAAGGGGGGTTCGGCTGAAGCTTTCTTT. The encoded protein is CSEKGGSAEAFF. The chain uses TRBV20-1 and TRBJ1-1, with TRBD1 as a possible D gene (6 bases). Per germline, CDR1 DFQATT and CDR2 SNEGSKA (reference sequence). V lost 7 bases and J 6 bases, leaving 15 bases between the germline ends. The CDR3 is 12 amino acids.

This clonotype was observed a few times. The rearrangement joins TRBV20-1 to TRBJ2-2, with D tentatively TRBD1 (5 bases). CDR3 length: 15 amino acids. V gave up 0 bases and J gave up 6 bases, with 14 bases separating them. Germline CDR1 DFQATT, CDR2 SNEGSKA (reference sequence). In DNA form, the CDR3 reads TGCAGTGCTAGAGATCTGGCAGGGATCTCCGGGGAGCTGTTTTTT. Amino acid sequence: CSARDLAGISGELFF.

This sequence joins TRBV4-1 and TRBJ1-4; a possible D gene is TRBD1 (5 bases). Trimming took off 3 bases at V and 4 bases at J, with 15 bases between the two ends. CDR1 and CDR2 from the germline V gene are MGHRA and YSYEKL. The CDR3 runs to 16 residues. CDR3 in DNA: TGCGCCAGCAGCCAGTCGCAGGGAGAGGGTAATGAAAAACTGTTTTTT. This translates into CASSQSQGEGNEKLFF.

In its sample, this clonotype was seen many times. The V call is TRBV12-3 or TRBV12-4, the J call TRBJ2-7; 11 nucleotides line up with TRBD2. Trimming took 6 bases from V and 0 from J; bases not matched to a gene: 4. The CDR3 extends over 15 amino acids. In nucleotides, the CDR3 is TGTGCCAGCAGCCCGGGACTAGCGGCCTCCTACGAGCAGTACTTC. Its translation is CASSPGLAASYEQYF.

This sequence joins TRBV29-1 and TRBJ2-1; maybe TRBD2 (6 bases). Looked up from germline, CDR1 is SQVTM and CDR2 is ANQGSEA. Deletions cut 7 bases from V and 2 bases from J, with 15 bases between. The CDR3 is 14 residues long. As DNA, the CDR3 is TGCAGCGCGATACCGGGACTTGCCTACAATGAGCAGTTCTTC. Translation: CSAIPGLAYNEQFF.

In this sample, this clonotype turned up a few times. The rearrangement joins TRBV4-1 to TRBJ2-7; D perhaps matches TRBD2 (6 bases). The V gene lost 0 bases and the J gene lost 3 bases, with 21 bases spanning the gap. This CDR3 has 18 residues. Germline lookup yields CDR1 MGHRA and CDR2 YSYEKL. The CDR3 region has the DNA TGCGCCAGCAGCCAAGAGCTGGGGGTGGCGGGACCCTTCTACGAGCAGTACTTC. This encodes CASSQELGVAGPFYEQYF.

In its sample, this clonotype was seen a few times. The gene calls are TRBV19 and TRBJ2-1; 8 bases are shared with TRBD1. Germline trimming cut 0 bases from V and 6 bases from J; bases unmatched to any gene: 4. Germline V lookup: CDR1 LNHDA, CDR2 SQIVND (reference sequence). The CDR3 contains 15 residues. The DNA of the CDR3 is TGTGCCAGTAGTATAGATGAGGGGACAGGCAATGAGCAGTTCTTC. Amino acid sequence: CASSIDEGTGNEQFF.

This clonotype appeared many times. The chain links TRBV6-1 to TRBJ2-3, with 14 bases fitting TRBD2. The CDR3 spans 15 residues. J gave up 5 bases and V 6 bases, and 4 bases lay outside the gene matches. CDR1 and CDR2 (germline): MNHNS, SASEGT. The CDR3, as DNA: TGTGCCAGCAGGTCCGGGACTAGCGGGAGAGATACGCAGTATTTT. Its protein product is CASRSGTSGRDTQYF.

In its sample, this clonotype was seen many times. The chain has TRBV30 and TRBJ1-1; D is undetermined. With 5 bases removed from V and 0 bases from J, the gap between germline ends came to 7 bases. Per the germline V gene, CDR1 is GTSNPN and CDR2 is SVGIG (reference sequence). The CDR3 loop spans 12 amino acids. The CDR3 protein is CAWGDMNTEAFF. CDR3 sequence (DNA): TGTGCCTGGGGCGACATGAACACTGAAGCTTTCTTT.

This chain uses TRBV20-1 with TRBJ2-5, with no clear D. This CDR3 is built from 13 residues. The V end lost 4 bases, the J end lost 13 bases, and 22 bases lay between the germline ends. From germline, CDR1 is DFQATT and CDR2 SNEGSKA (reference sequence). In nucleotides, the CDR3 is TGCAGTGCTACCCGCCCCGGAAAGGATCCACGGTACTTC. Amino acid sequence: CSATRPGKDPRYF.

The table lists this clonotype with many counts. This chain connects TRBV29-1 to TRBJ2-7, with D possibly TRBD2 on 6 matching bases. The CDR3 spans 13 residues. V gave up 6 bases and J gave up 3 bases, with 15 bases separating them. The germline CDR1 and CDR2 sequences are SQVTM and ANQGSEA. The CDR3 nucleotides are TGCAGCGTGAGGGACTCGGGAGTCTACGAGCAGTACTTC. It translates to CSVRDSGVYEQYF.

Many counts were recorded for this clonotype. The chain recombines TRBV27 with TRBJ1-2; D is ambiguous. The V and J ends lost 5 bases and 5 bases respectively, with 12 bases between them. This CDR3 comprises 13 residues. CDR1 and CDR2 from the germline V gene are MNHEY and SMNVEV (reference sequence). CDR3 residues: CASSHGTLYGYTF. The CDR3 coding sequence is TGTGCCAGCAGTCACGGCACCCTGTATGGCTACACCTTC.

This clonotype was recorded at least ten times. V and J are TRBV11-1 and TRBJ1-1, with TRBD1 as a possible D gene (6 bases). Trimming shortened V by 6 bases and J by 4 bases, and 15 bases separated the two germline ends. Germline CDR1 and CDR2: SGHAT and FQDESV (reference sequence). The CDR3 length is 14 residues. For the CDR3, the DNA is TGTGCCAGCAGTAGCCACGAGGGGGGCACTGAAGCTTTCTTT. Translating it yields CASSSHEGGTEAFF.

This clonotype appeared a few times. The chain is built from TRBV9 and TRBJ1-4, with a tentative D call TRBD1 (5 bases). Germline loops: CDR1 SGDLS, CDR2 YYNGEE. Trimming pared 3 bases from V and 8 bases from J, leaving 14 bases between. The CDR3 runs to 14 residues. In DNA, the CDR3 is TGTGCCAGCAGCGAACCGGGGGGTAGCGAAAAACTGTTTTTT. Translated: CASSEPGGSEKLFF.

The genes are TRBV15 and TRBJ2-2; D gene ambiguous. Per germline, CDR1 LNHNV and CDR2 YYDKDF (reference sequence). This CDR3 comprises 15 residues. The V end lost 1 base, the J end lost 2 bases, and 8 bases lay between the germline ends. The CDR3 loop reads CATSRVGINTGELFF. CDR3 in DNA: TGTGCCACCAGCAGAGTGGGAATCAACACCGGGGAGCTGTTTTTT. The variable domain in full, with the rest retrieved from reference TRBV15 and TRBJ2-2, is DAMVIQNPRYQVTQFGKPVTLSCSQTLNHNVMYWYQQKSSQAPKLLFHYYDKDFNNEADTPDNFQSRRPNTSFCFLDIRSPGLGDTAMYLCATSRVGINTGELFFGEGSRLTVL.

The V call is TRBV7-8, the J call TRBJ2-3, with a weak D call TRBD2 (6 bases). Germline lookup yields CDR1 SGHVS and CDR2 FQNEAQ. The CDR3 length is 15 residues. Deletions cut 6 bases from V and 0 bases from J, with 13 bases between. Here the CDR3 reads CASRKREDSTDTQYF. DNA for the CDR3: TGTGCCAGCAGGAAAAGGGAGGATAGCACAGATACGCAGTATTTT. The full variable domain, with the rest looked up from reference TRBV7-8 and TRBJ2-3, is GAGVSQSPRYKVAKRGQDVALRCDPISGHVSLFWYQQALGQGPEFLTYFQNEAQLDKSGLPSDRFFAERPEGSVSTLKIQRTQQEDSAVYLCASRKREDSTDTQYFGPGTRLTVL.

This clonotype was seen ten or more times. The chain links TRBV20-1 to TRBJ2-4; TRBD2 matches 8 bases. Germline CDR1 is DFQATT and CDR2 is SNEGSKA (reference sequence). J lost 10 bases, V lost 0 bases, and 11 bases had no gene match. This CDR3 contains 15 residues. CDR3 loop: CSARDLGSLAGIQYF. The CDR3 nucleotides read TGCAGTGCTAGAGATTTAGGATCGCTAGCGGGTATTCAGTACTTC.

This clonotype has more than one count but fewer than ten. The chain couples TRBV6-1 to TRBJ2-7; TRBD2 agrees at 8 bases. V dropped 6 bases and J dropped 0; count of bases not matched to a gene: 4. In germline, CDR1 is MNHNS, CDR2 SASEGT. This CDR3 contains 14 residues. The CDR3 nucleotides read TGTGCCAGCAGATTCGCGGGGGGCTCCTACGAGCAGTACTTC. Protein: CASRFAGGSYEQYF.

The V and J genes are TRBV15 and TRBJ1-6; a weak D match, TRBD1 (5 bases). The germline V and J ends were trimmed by 0 bases and 15 bases, with 12 bases remaining between them. Per germline, CDR1 LNHNV and CDR2 YYDKDF (reference sequence). The CDR3 is 13 amino acids. The CDR3 sequence is CATSRDPGEFLHF. CDR3 nucleotide sequence: TGTGCCACCAGCAGAGATCCGGGGGAGTTCCTCCACTTT.

A word on this clonotype: It may be a read error: a sequence one base away is much more abundant. The V gene is TRBV3-1, the J gene TRBJ1-2; D is ambiguous. V lost 1 base and J lost 8, with 14 bases in between. The CDR3 has 14 residues. The germline gives CDR1 LGHDT, CDR2 YNNKEL (reference sequence). CDR3 loop: CASSQAAPGYGYTF. For the CDR3, the DNA is TGTGCCAGCAGCCAAGCGGCCCCGGGGTACGGCTACACCTTC.

This rearrangement joins TRBV6-1 to TRBJ2-7, with 11 bases identical to TRBD1. V was pared by 6 bases and J by 9 bases, with 7 bases of the junction left unmatched. Germline V gene sequence: CDR1 MNHNS, CDR2 SASEGT. The CDR3 sequence is 13 residues long. The DNA for the CDR3 is TGTGCCAGCAGCACCGGGACAGGGGGTGTGCAGTACTTC. Its protein product is CASSTGTGGVQYF.

In its sample, this clonotype was seen many times. The chain recombines TRBV12-3 or TRBV12-4 with TRBJ2-2; 9 bases line up with TRBD1. CDR3 length equals 13 residues. J lost 5 bases, V lost 6 bases, and 1 base had no gene match. The CDR3 loop reads CASRTGGTGELFF. CDR3 DNA: TGTGCCAGCAGGACAGGGGGGACCGGGGAGCTGTTTTTT.

This clonotype appeared a single time. CDR3 DNA sequence: TGTGCCATCAGTGAACAGAACTATGGCTACACCTTC. This sequence encodes CAISEQNYGYTF. This chain uses TRBV10-3 with TRBJ1-2; D not certain. Between the trimmed V and J ends, which lost 3 bases and 2 bases, there was a span of 4 bases. Germline V gene data show CDR1 as ENHRY and CDR2 as SYGVKD. CDR3 size: 12 residues.